One T cell receptor beta chain is described in this entry. Investigators performed immunoSEQ version v3.0 at survey level. Method: immunoSEQ multiplex PCR; TCRdb's copy keeps in-frame clones and lacks some. The sample has about 21,000 clones; less than 85% are singletons. Trimming cost V 2 bases and J 10 bases; bases outside gene matches: 10. This CDR3 spans 15 amino acids. CDR1 is SGHNT, CDR2 YYREEE, per germline (reference sequence). This specimen comes from a study of long-term antiretroviral therapy in people with HIV. This rearrangement joins TRBV5-4 to TRBJ2-1; TRBD2 matches at 9 bases. The clonotype was recovered from a man aged 18-30 years with HIV. The sample in question was unsorted PBMCs, obtained 0.9 years after starting antiretroviral therapy. The CDR3 nucleotides are TGTGCCAGCAGCTTTTCTAGCGGGGTAGGTGGGGAGCAGTTCTTC. Residues: CASSFSSGVGGEQFF.